The sequence of this T cell receptor (beta chain) was determined in a study of control samples from healthy donors and cancer patients. This CDR3 is built from 11 residues. CDR1 is MNHEY and CDR2 is SVGAGI in the germline V gene. V gave up 2 bases and J gave up 12 bases, with 10 bases separating them. TCRdb keeps only in-frame clones here, not all; method: immunoSEQ multiplex PCR. The table lists 100,000 to 150,000 clones, roughly 87% of them singletons. Specimen: blood. The chain employs TRBV6-5 and TRBJ1-2; D unclear. This TCR derives from a man aged 18 to 35 in good health. CDR3 amino acids: CASSYGMGHTF. The CDR3 region has the DNA TGTGCCAGCAGTTACGGAATGGGCCACACCTTC.